Here is one TCR beta chain with its context. Its specificity is not known. The study recruited healthy Caucasian donors from Russia who were aged roughly 6 to 90. Total RNA extraction produced at least 5 micrograms (per sample) for the study. This record belongs to a study of blood T cells in healthy people across ages. Findings of the study overall: Donor CMV status was unknown, possibly confounding expanded clonotype changes.

In germline, CDR1 is DFQATT, CDR2 SNEGSKA (reference sequence). Trimming left V 3 bases short and J 2 bases short, with 9 bases between. The CDR3 totals 13 residues. A J-beta primer mix and a sample-barcoded 5' primer were used in a second PCR of roughly 6 to 12 cycles. TCRdb independently ran MiXCR on the 5' RACE reads; one entry per CDR3 protein. The sample lists some 930,000 distinct CDR3 sequences; roughly 28% were seen once. These data are also associated with another study on T cells of mothers and their children. In that study: All extracted RNA went into cDNA synthesis, around 1.6 ug per 15 ul.

The J gene is TRBJ2-3, the V gene TRBV20-1; D is unclear. The origin of this receptor is a woman between 40 and 55 years old in good health. The sequenced sample was blood. CDR3 loop: CSAREPNTDTQYF. The DNA of the CDR3 is TGCAGTGCTAGGGAGCCCAACACAGATACGCAGTATTTT.